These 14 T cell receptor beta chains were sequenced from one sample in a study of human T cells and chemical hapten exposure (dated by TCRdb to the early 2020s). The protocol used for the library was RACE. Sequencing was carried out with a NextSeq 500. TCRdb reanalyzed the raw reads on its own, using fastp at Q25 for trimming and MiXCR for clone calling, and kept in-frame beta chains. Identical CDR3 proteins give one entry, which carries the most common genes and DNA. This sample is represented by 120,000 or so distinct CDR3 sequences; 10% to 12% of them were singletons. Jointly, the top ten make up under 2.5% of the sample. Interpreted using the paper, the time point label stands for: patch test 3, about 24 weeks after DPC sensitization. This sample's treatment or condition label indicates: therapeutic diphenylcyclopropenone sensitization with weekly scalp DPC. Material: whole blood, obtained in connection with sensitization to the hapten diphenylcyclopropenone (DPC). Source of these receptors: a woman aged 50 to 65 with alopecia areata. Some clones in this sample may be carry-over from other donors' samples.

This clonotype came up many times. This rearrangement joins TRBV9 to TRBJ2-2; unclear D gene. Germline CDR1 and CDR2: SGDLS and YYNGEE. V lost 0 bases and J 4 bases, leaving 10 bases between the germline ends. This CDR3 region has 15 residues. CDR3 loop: CASSVAIVSTGELFF. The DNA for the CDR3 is TGTGCCAGCAGCGTAGCTATAGTCTCCACCGGGGAGCTGTTTTTT.

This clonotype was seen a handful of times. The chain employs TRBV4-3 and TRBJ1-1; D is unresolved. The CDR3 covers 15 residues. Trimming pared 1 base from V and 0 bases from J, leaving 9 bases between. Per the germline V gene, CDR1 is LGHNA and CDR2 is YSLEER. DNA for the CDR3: TGCGCCAGCAGCCAAGGTGAAGGGATGAACACTGAAGCTTTCTTT. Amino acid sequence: CASSQGEGMNTEAFF.

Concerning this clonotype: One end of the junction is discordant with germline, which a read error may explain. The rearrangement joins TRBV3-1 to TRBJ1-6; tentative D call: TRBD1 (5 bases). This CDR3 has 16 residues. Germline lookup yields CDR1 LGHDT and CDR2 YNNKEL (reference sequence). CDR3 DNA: TGTGCCAGCTCAAGCCCCCACGACAGCTATAATTCACCCCTCAACTTT. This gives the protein CASSSPHDSYNSPLNF.

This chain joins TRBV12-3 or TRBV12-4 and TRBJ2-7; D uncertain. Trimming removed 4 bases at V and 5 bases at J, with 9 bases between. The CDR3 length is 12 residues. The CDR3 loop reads CASSSRRNEQYF. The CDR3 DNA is TGTGCCAGCAGTTCCCGACGGAACGAGCAGTACTTC.

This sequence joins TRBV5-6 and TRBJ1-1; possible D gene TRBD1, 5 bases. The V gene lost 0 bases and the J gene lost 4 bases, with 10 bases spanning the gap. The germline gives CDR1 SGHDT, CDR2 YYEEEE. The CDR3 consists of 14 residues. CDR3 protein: CASSLEGALTEAFF. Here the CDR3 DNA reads TGTGCCAGCAGCTTGGAAGGGGCGCTCACTGAAGCTTTCTTT.

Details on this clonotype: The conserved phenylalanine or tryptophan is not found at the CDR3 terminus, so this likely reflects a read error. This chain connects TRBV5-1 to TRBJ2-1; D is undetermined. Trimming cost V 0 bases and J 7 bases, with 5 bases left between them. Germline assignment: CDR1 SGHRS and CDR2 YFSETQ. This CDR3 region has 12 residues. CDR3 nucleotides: TGCGCCAGCAGCTTGGACGGTAATGAGCAGTTCTTA. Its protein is CASSLDGNEQFL.

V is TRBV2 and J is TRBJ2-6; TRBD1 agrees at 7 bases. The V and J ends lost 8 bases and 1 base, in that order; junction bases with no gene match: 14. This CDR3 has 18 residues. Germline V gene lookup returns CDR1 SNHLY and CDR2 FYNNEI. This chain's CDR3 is CASGFDRARISGANVLTF. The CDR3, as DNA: TGTGCCAGCGGGTTTGACAGGGCCAGAATTTCTGGGGCCAACGTCCTGACTTTC.

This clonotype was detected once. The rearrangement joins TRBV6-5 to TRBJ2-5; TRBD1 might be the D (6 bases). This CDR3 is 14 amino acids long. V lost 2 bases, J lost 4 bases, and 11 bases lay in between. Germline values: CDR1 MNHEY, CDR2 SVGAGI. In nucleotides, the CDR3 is TGTGCCAGCAGTTACGGAACAGGGCGAGAGACCCAGTACTTC. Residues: CASSYGTGRETQYF.

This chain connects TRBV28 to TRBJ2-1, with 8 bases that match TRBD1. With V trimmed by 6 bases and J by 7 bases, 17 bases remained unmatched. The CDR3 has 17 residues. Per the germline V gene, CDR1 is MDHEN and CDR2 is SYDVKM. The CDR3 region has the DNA TGTGCCAGCAGACATGGACAGGGCGCCGTCTCGGGGAATGAGCAGTTCTTC. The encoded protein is CASRHGQGAVSGNEQFF.

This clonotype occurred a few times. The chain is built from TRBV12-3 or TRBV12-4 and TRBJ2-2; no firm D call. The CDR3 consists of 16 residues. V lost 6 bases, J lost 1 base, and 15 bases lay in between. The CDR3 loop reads CASSSTADGNTGELFF. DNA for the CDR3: TGTGCCAGCAGCTCCACTGCGGACGGGAACACCGGGGAGCTGTTTTTT.

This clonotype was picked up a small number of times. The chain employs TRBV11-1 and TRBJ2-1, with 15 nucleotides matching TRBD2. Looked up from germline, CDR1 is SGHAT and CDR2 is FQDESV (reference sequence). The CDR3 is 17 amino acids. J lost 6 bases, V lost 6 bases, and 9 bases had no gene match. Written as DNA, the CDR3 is TGTGCCAGCAGTGATGCCCTGGGACTAGCGGGGGGCAATGAGCAGTTCTTC. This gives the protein CASSDALGLAGGNEQFF.

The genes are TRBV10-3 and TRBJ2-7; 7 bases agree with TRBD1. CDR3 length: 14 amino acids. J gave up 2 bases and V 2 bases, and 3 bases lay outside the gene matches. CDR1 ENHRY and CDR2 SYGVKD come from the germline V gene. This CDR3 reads CAISERGHPYEQYF. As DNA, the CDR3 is TGTGCCATCAGTGAGAGGGGGCACCCCTACGAGCAGTACTTC.

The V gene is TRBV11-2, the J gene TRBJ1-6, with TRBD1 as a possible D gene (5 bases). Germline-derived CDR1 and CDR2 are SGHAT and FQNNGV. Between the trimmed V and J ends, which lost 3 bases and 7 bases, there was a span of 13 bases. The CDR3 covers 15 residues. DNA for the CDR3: TGTGCCAGCAGCTTGTTGGGGGTGGCGAATTCACCCCTCCACTTT. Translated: CASSLLGVANSPLHF. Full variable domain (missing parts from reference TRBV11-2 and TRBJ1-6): EAGVAQSPRYKIIEKRQSVAFWCNPISGHATLYWYQQILGQGPKLLIQFQNNGVVDDSQLPKDRFSAERLKGVDSTLKIQPAKLEDSAVYLCASSLLGVANSPLHFGNGTRLTVT.

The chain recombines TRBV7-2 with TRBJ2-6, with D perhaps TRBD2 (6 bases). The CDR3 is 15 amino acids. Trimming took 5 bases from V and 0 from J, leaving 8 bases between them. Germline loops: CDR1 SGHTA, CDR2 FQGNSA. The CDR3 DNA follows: TGTGCCAGCAGCCGGGGGACCTCTGGGGCCAACGTCCTGACTTTC. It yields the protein CASSRGTSGANVLTF.